Listed below are T cell receptor beta chains from one sample, sequenced in a study of spatial heterogeneity in lung cancer. TCRdb reprocessed the 5' RACE reads via MiXCR and lists one record per CDR3 protein. The table has about 52,000 distinct CDR3 sequences, roughly 7% seen once. The material sequenced was PBMCs, taken at follow-up. These receptors were obtained from a female donor with early-stage non-small cell lung cancer. Each CDR3 is given with its conserved first and last residue. A D gene is named only where the DNA matches it firmly. Some rows have no size entry. The others give once, few or many, or a class for an expanded clone.

D gene	V gene	J gene	clone size	CDR3 DNA	CDR3 protein
-	TRBV12-5	TRBJ1-5	many	TGTGCTAGTGGTCACCCCTTCAGGGGAGGCGGACAGCCCCAGCATTTT	CASGHPFRGGGQPQHF
-	TRBV5-1	TRBJ1-2	many	TGCGCCAGCAGCTTAGAAGGACAAAGCTATGGCTACACCTTC	CASSLEGQSYGYTF
TRBD2	TRBV5-1	TRBJ2-7	many	TGCGCCAGCAGCTTCTTTGGGACTAGCGGTTCTGAGCAGTACTTC	CASSFFGTSGSEQYF
TRBD1	TRBV20-1	TRBJ2-7	-	TGCAGTGCTAGAGGATTTTGGGACAGGTCCTACGAGCAGTACTTC	CSARGFWDRSYEQYF
-	TRBV10-3	TRBJ2-5	many	TGTGCCATCAGCGAGAGCACCTCTCCCCAAGAGACCCAGTACTTC	CAISESTSPQETQYF
-	TRBV6-6	TRBJ2-7	many	TGTGCCAGCAGTTACTCAGGGCGGGGGCGATCCTACGAGCAGTACTTC	CASSYSGRGRSYEQYF
TRBD2	TRBV20-1	TRBJ2-3	few	TGCAGTGCTTCCTACGGGCTAGCGGGGGGAGGGTCCACAGATACGCAGTATTTT	CSASYGLAGGGSTDTQYF
-	TRBV5-1	TRBJ1-3	many	TGCGCCAGCAGCGTGGACAGCTCTGGAAACACCATATATTTT	CASSVDSSGNTIYF
TRBD2	TRBV5-1	TRBJ2-5	many	TGCGCCAGCAGCTCGGGGGCACTAGCGGGGGAAGAGACCCAGTACTTC	CASSSGALAGEETQYF
-	TRBV5-6	TRBJ1-1	few	TGTGCCAGCAGCTTGGGATTTGGAGGCACTGAAGCTTTCTTT	CASSLGFGGTEAFF
-	TRBV7-8	TRBJ1-1	many	TGTGCCAGCAGCTGGGAGGAAGGGGCGCTGAACACTGAAGCTTTCTTT	CASSWEEGALNTEAFF
-	TRBV7-3	TRBJ1-1	many	TGTGCCAGCAGCTTAATGGGAAGGACTGAAGCTTTCTTT	CASSLMGRTEAFF
-	TRBV18	TRBJ1-1	many	TGTGCCAGCTCACCACTAGGACCGAACACTGAAGCTTTCTTT	CASSPLGPNTEAFF
TRBD2	TRBV7-8	TRBJ2-1	few	TGTGCCAGCAGCCAGAGGGCGGGGGGGCACAATGAGCAGTTCTTC	CASSQRAGGHNEQFF
TRBD2	TRBV14	TRBJ2-3	-	TGTGCCAGCAGCCCGTTGACTAGCGGGGATACAGATACGCAGTATTTT	CASSPLTSGDTDTQYF
-	TRBV7-9	TRBJ1-6	-	TGTGCCAGCAGCTTACGGGCAGACTTCAATTCACCCCTCCACTTT	CASSLRADFNSPLHF
-	TRBV5-5	TRBJ2-3	few	TGTGCCAGCAGCTTGGAGGTGTTAGGCACAGATACGCAGTATTTT	CASSLEVLGTDTQYF
-	TRBV5-1	TRBJ2-6	-	TGCGCCAGCCTTAATCCCGGAGGGGGCACTGGGGCCAACGTCCTGACTTTC	CASLNPGGGTGANVLTF
-	TRBV5-1	TRBJ1-4	many	TGCGCCAGCAGCCGTGATACAGAAAATGAAAAACTGTTTTTT	CASSRDTENEKLFF
-	TRBV6-5	TRBJ2-3	many	TGTGCCAGCAGCTTTCCAGGGACAGATACGCAGTATTTT	CASSFPGTDTQYF
-	TRBV4-1	TRBJ2-7	few	TGCGCCAGCAGCCAAGATCGGGGGTACCACGAGCAGTACTTC	CASSQDRGYHEQYF
-	TRBV29-1	TRBJ1-2	-	TGCAGCGTTGAAGCTAAACCCTATGGCTACACCTTC	CSVEAKPYGYTF
-	TRBV5-1	TRBJ1-1	few	TGCGCCAGCAGCCCCCTGGCATCGAACACTGAAGCTTTCTTT	CASSPLASNTEAFF
TRBD1	TRBV12-3/TRBV12-4	TRBJ1-4	few	TGTGCCAGCCGCCCTGGGACAGGGGGAGAAAAACTGTTTTTT	CASRPGTGGEKLFF
-	TRBV7-3	TRBJ2-3	few	TGTGCCAGCAGCTTAAGGGTCGGCCCCCCAGATACGCAGTATTTT	CASSLRVGPPDTQYF
TRBD1	TRBV11-2	TRBJ1-2	-	TGTGCCAGCAGCCTACTCCGAGGAGGGGGCTACTATGGCTACACCTTC	CASSLLRGGGYYGYTF
-	TRBV6-5	TRBJ1-6	few	TGTGCCAGCAGTTACTCGAGCGGAGGGTTTTCACCCCTCCACTTT	CASSYSSGGFSPLHF
TRBD1	TRBV19	TRBJ2-5	-	TGTGCCAGTAGTCGGGACAGACTCCAAGAGACCCAGTACTTC	CASSRDRLQETQYF
-	TRBV7-9	TRBJ2-6	-	TGTGCCAGCAGCCGTTGGCAGGGGGGTGCGGCTGGGGCCAACGTCCTGACTTTC	CASSRWQGGAAGANVLTF
-	TRBV29-1	TRBJ1-2	many	TGCAGCGTTGAAGGGGCAGCTCTTAACTATGGCTACACCTTC	CSVEGAALNYGYTF
-	TRBV10-3	TRBJ2-4	many	TGTGCCATCAGTGAGTCGCATAGGCGGGGAGACAAAAACATTCAGTACTTC	CAISESHRRGDKNIQYF
-	TRBV5-1	TRBJ1-1	many	TGCGCCAGCGCAGAGGGTCCGGGCACTGAAGCTTTCTTT	CASAEGPGTEAFF
-	TRBV6-5	TRBJ1-2	few	TGTGCCAGCAGTTACTCCGAACCGGGGCTCTATGGCTACACCTTC	CASSYSEPGLYGYTF
-	TRBV5-4	TRBJ1-1	-	TGTGCCAGCACCGGGGAGGGCGCTGAAGCTTTCTTT	CASTGEGAEAFF
-	TRBV11-2	TRBJ2-5	-	TGTGCCAGCAGCGCGGGACAGTTCCAAGAGACCCAGTACTTC	CASSAGQFQETQYF
TRBD2	TRBV7-2	TRBJ2-3	few	TGTGCCAGCAGCTTGCTCTGGGCTAGCGGGGGGGCCGTGGATACGCAGTATTTT	CASSLLWASGGAVDTQYF
TRBD1	TRBV7-9	TRBJ1-1	once	TGTGCCAGCAGCTTAGCGGCCGGGACAGGGGGTATGAACACTGAAGCTTTCTTT	CASSLAAGTGGMNTEAFF
-	TRBV9	TRBJ2-5	-	TGTGCCAGCAGCGTAGATGGGCGGCAGCAAGAGACCCAGTACTTC	CASSVDGRQQETQYF
-	TRBV11-2	TRBJ1-1	many	TGTGCCAGCAGCTTCATCAACACTGAAGCTTTCTTT	CASSFINTEAFF
-	TRBV5-1	TRBJ2-7	few	TGCGCCAGCAGCGCTGCCGGGACACAATACGAGCAGTACTTC	CASSAAGTQYEQYF
-	TRBV11-2	TRBJ2-4	many	TGTGCCAGCAGGCCCCCAGCTTCGTCCGGGAACATTCAGTACTTC	CASRPPASSGNIQYF
-	TRBV5-1	TRBJ2-6	many	TGCGCCAGCAGCTTCCCCTACATCTCTGGGGCCAACGTCCTGACTTTC	CASSFPYISGANVLTF
TRBD2	TRBV29-1	TRBJ2-3	-	TGCAGCGTTGGCAGAGTAGCGGGGGGAATAACAGATACGCAGTATTTT	CSVGRVAGGITDTQYF
-	TRBV2	TRBJ2-3	-	TGTGCCAGCAGTTGGAGCGGAGGATCAGATACGCAGTATTTT	CASSWSGGSDTQYF
-	TRBV11-2	TRBJ1-5	-	TGTGCCAGCAGCCCAGTTTCGGTTACGAGCAATCAGCCCCAGCATTTT	CASSPVSVTSNQPQHF
TRBD1	TRBV9	TRBJ1-1	few	TGTGCCAGCAGCCCCAGGGGACAGGGGAATGAAGCTTTCTTT	CASSPRGQGNEAFF
TRBD1	TRBV5-5	TRBJ1-1	many	TGTGCCAGCAGCCCGGGACAGGGGAACACTGAAGCTTTCTTT	CASSPGQGNTEAFF
TRBD1	TRBV7-9	TRBJ2-3	many	TGTGCCAGCAGCCCGACAGGGGCTAGCACAGATACGCAGTATTTT	CASSPTGASTDTQYF
-	TRBV27	TRBJ1-5	many	TGTGCCAGCAGTTCCCGCGCTCGTACAGGGAACCTGCCCCAGCATTTT	CASSSRARTGNLPQHF
TRBD2	TRBV20-1	TRBJ2-7	-	TGCAGTGCTAGAGGACTAGCGCGCGAGCAGTACTTC	CSARGLAREQYF
-	TRBV7-8	TRBJ1-4	many	TGTGCCAGCAGCCCGGGCGCGGGTAATCTTGAAAAACTGTTTTTT	CASSPGAGNLEKLFF